Sequencing of this T cell receptor beta chain was carried out in a study of neurological immune-mediated disorders. General study findings and limits: With the multiple sclerosis repertoire cluster, neither clinical nor MRI features showed any association.

The unsorted libraries originated from 2 million PBMCs that had been stored at -80 C. This clonotype occurred many times. What it binds is not known. TCRdb reanalysed the 5' RACE reads using MiXCR and keeps one entry per CDR3 protein. The sample holds just over 95,000 distinct CDR3 sequences; 3.5% to 4% are singletons and the top ten take roughly 6%. Trimming shortened V by 3 bases and J by 6 bases, and 9 bases separated the two germline ends. CDR1 LNHNV and CDR2 YYDKDF come from the germline V gene (reference sequence). The CDR3 loop spans 14 amino acids. V and J are TRBV15 and TRBJ1-6; unclear D gene. The sequence derives from a woman between 18 and 30 years old with multiple sclerosis. The sample comprised PBMCs. CDR3 region: CATSRGVLNSPLHF. The CDR3 bases are TGTGCCACCAGCAGGGGCGTCCTTAATTCACCCCTCCACTTT.